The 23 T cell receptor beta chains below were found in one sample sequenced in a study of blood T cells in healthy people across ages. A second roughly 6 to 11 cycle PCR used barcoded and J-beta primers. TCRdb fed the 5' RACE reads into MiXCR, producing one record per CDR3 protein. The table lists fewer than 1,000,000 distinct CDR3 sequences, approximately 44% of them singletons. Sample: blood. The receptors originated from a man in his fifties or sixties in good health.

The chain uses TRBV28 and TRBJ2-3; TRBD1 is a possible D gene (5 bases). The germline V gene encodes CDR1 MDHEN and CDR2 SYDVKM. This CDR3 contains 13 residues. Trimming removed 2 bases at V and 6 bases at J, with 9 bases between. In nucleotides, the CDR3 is TGTGCCAGCAGTTTACAGGCAGGGGATACGCAGTATTTT. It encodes CASSLQAGDTQYF.

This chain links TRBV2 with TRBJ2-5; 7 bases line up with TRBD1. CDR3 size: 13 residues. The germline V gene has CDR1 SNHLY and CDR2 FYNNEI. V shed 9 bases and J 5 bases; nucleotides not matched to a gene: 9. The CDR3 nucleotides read TGTGCCAGTTGTGGGACAGAGGTGGAGACCCAGTACTTC. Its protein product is CASCGTEVETQYF.

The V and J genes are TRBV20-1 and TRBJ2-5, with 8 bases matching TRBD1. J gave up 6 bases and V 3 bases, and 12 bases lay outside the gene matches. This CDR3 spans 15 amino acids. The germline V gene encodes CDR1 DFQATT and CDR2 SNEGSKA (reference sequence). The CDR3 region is CSARGAGTGQKTQYF. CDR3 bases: TGCAGTGCTAGGGGTGCCGGGACAGGCCAGAAGACCCAGTACTTC.

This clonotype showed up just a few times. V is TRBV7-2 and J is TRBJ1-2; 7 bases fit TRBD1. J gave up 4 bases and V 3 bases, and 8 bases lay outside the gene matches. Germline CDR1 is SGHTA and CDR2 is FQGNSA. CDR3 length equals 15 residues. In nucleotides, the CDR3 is TGTGCCAGCAGCTTTGACAGGGCGGATCGCTATGGCTACACCTTC. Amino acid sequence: CASSFDRADRYGYTF.

Here the CDR3 DNA reads TGTGCCAGCAGACTGGTCGGGCGGGGGAACACAGATACGCAGTATTTT. Protein sequence: CASRLVGRGNTDTQYF. The chain links TRBV5-8 to TRBJ2-3; the match to TRBD2 covers 7 bases. Germline V gene lookup returns CDR1 SGHTS and CDR2 YDEGEE. The CDR3 is 16 amino acids. V shed 5 bases, J shed 2 bases, and the junction held 11 bases outside the gene matches.

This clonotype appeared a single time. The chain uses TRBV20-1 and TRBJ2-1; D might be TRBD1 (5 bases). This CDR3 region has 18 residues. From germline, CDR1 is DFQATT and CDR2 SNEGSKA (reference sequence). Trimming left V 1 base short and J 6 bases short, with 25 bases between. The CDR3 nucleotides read TGCAGTGCTAGAGGGGGTTTTGGTGATGTTAACAGGCCCAATGAGCAGTTCTTC. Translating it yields CSARGGFGDVNRPNEQFF.

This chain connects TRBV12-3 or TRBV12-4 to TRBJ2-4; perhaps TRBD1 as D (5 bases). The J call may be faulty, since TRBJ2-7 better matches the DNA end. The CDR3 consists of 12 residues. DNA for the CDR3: TGTGCCAGCAGTAAAGGGGACTACGAGCAGTACTTC. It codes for CASSKGDYEQYF.

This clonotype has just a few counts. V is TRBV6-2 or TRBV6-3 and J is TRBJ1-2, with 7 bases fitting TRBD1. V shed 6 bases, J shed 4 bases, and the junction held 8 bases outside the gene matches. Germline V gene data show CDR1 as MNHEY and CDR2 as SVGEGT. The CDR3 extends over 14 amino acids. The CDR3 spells CASRRDTGAYGYTF. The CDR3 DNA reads TGTGCCAGCAGACGGGATACAGGGGCCTATGGCTACACCTTC.

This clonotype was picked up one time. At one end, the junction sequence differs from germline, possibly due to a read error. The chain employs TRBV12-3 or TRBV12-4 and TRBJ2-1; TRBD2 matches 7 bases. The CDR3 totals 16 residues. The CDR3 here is CAGSLEGERGTNEQFF. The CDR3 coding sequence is TGTGCCGGCAGTTTAGAGGGCGAGCGGGGTACCAATGAGCAGTTCTTC.

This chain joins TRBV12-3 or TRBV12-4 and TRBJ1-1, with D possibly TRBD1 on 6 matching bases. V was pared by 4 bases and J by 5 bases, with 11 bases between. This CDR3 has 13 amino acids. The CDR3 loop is CASSCGGGTEAFF. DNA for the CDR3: TGTGCCAGCAGTTGCGGAGGGGGGACTGAAGCTTTCTTT.

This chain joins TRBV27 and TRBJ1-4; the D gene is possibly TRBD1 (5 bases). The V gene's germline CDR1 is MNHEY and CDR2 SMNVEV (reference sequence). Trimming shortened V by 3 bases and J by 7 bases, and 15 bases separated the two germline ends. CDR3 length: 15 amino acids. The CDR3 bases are TGTGCCAGCAGTTTGAACGGCCTCGGGGGTGAAAAACTGTTTTTT. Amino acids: CASSLNGLGGEKLFF.

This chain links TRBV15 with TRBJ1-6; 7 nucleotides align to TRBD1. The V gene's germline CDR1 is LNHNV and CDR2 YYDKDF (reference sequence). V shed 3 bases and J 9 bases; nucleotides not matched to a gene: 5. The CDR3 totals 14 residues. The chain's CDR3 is CATSSRQGSSPLHF. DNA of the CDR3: TGTGCCACCAGCAGCCGACAGGGAAGTTCACCCCTCCACTTT.

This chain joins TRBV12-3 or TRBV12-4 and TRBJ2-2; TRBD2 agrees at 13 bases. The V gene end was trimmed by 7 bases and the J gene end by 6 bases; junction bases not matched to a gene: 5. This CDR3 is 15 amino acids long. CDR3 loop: CASTPLAGGPGELFF. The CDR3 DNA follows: TGTGCCAGCACTCCACTAGCGGGGGGGCCCGGGGAGCTGTTTTTT.

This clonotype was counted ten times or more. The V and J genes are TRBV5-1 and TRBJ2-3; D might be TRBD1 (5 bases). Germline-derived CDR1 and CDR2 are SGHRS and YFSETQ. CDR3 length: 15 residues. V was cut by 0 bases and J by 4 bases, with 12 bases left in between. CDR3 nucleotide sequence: TGCGCCAGCAGCTTGGAAGGGGCAGCCGCAGATACGCAGTATTTT. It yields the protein CASSLEGAAADTQYF.

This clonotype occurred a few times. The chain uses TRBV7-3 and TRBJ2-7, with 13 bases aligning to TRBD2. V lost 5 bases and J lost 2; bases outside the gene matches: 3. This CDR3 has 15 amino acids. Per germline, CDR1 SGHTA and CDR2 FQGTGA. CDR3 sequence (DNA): TGTGCCAGCAGCCCGGGACTAGCGGGGCCCTACGAGCAGTACTTC. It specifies CASSPGLAGPYEQYF.

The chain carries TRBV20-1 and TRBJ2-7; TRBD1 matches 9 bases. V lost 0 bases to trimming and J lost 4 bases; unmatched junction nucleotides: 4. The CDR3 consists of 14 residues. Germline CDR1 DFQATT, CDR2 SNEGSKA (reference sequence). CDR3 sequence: CSARDGDRVYEQYF. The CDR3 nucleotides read TGCAGTGCTAGAGACGGGGACAGGGTTTACGAGCAGTACTTC.

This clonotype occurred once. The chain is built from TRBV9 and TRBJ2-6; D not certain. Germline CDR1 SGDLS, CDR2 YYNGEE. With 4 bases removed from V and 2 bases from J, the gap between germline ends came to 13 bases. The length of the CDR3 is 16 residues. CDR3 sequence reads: CASSPRTSTGANVLTF. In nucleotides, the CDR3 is TGTGCCAGCAGCCCTAGGACCTCCACTGGGGCCAACGTCCTGACTTTC.

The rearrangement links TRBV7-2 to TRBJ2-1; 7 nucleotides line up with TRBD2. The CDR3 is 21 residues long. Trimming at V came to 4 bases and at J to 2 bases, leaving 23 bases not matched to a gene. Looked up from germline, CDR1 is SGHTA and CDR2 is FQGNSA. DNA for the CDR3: TGTGCCAGCAGCTCACCTACGGGCCGGGACCACGGCGGGAGTACCTACAATGAGCAGTTCTTC. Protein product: CASSSPTGRDHGGSTYNEQFF.

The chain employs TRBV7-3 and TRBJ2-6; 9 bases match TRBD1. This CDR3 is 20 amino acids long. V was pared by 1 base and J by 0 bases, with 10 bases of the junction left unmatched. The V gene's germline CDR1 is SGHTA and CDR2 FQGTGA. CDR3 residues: CASSLIPGGQGSSGANVLTF. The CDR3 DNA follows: TGTGCCAGCAGCTTAATCCCTGGGGGACAGGGAAGCTCTGGGGCCAACGTCCTGACTTTC.

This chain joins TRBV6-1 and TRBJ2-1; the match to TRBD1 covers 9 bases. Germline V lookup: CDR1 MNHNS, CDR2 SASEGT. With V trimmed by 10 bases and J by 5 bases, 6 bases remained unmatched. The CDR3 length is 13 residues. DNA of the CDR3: TGTGCCACCATCGGGACAGGGAACAATGAGCAGTTCTTC. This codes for CATIGTGNNEQFF.

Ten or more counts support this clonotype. In DNA, the CDR3 is TGTGCCAGCAGCGTTGACGGCTCCTACAATGAGCAGTTCTTC. Residues: CASSVDGSYNEQFF. V usage is TRBV9 and J usage is TRBJ2-1; D gene uncertain. Trimming took 2 bases from V and 0 from J, leaving 6 bases between them. This CDR3 is 14 amino acids long. The V gene's germline CDR1 is SGDLS and CDR2 YYNGEE.

DNA of the CDR3: TGCAGCGTCAGCTCGGACTATGGCTACACCTTC. Its protein product is CSVSSDYGYTF. The chain is built from TRBV29-1 and TRBJ1-2; no reliable D call. Germline V gives CDR1 SQVTM, CDR2 ANQGSEA. The CDR3 is made up of 11 amino acids. Between the trimmed V and J ends, which lost 6 bases and 3 bases, there was a span of 8 bases.

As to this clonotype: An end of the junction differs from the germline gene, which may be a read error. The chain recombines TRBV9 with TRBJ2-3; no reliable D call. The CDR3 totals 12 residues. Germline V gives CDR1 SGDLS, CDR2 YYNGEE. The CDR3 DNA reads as TGTGCCAGCAGCGTAGAGGCAGATACGCAGTGTTTT. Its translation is CASSVEADTQCF.